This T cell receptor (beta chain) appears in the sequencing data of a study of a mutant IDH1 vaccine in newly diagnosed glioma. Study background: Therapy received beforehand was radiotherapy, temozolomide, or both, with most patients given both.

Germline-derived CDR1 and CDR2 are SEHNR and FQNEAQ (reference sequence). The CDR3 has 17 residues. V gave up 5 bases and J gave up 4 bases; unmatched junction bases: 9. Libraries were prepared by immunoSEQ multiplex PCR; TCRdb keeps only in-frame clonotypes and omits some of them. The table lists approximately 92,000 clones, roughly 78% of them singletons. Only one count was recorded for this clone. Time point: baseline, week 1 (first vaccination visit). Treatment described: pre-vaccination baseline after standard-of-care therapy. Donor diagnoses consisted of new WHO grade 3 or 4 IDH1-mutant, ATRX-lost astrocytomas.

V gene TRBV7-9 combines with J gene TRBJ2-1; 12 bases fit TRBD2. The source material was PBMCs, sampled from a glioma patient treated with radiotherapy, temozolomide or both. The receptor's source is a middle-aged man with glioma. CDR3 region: CASSLGLAGPPYNEQFF. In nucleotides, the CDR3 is TGTGCCAGCAGCCTCGGACTAGCGGGACCGCCTTACAATGAGCAGTTCTTC.